These 32 T cell receptor beta chains were sequenced from one sample in a study of spatial heterogeneity in lung cancer. TCRdb processed the 5' RACE reads anew with MiXCR; each CDR3 protein has one entry. The data contain approximately 2,100 distinct CDR3 sequences, roughly 35% of them singletons. Whole-study findings and limits: Counts of expanded intratumoral alpha and beta TCRs tracked tumor mutation counts.

Which antigens these TCRs recognize remains unknown. Time point in this sample: sample taken at primary tumor resection. Here the sequenced sample was lung tumor tissue, taken at surgery. These receptors came from a male donor with early-stage non-small cell lung cancer.

In its sample, this clonotype is large. The chain links TRBV12-3 or TRBV12-4 to TRBJ1-1; D remains ambiguous. The CDR3 runs to 13 residues. Trimming removed 3 bases at V and 1 base at J, with 6 bases between. The CDR3 nucleotides read TGTGCCAGCAGTTTGGGTCCGAACACTGAAGCTTTCTTT. Its protein product is CASSLGPNTEAFF.

The rearrangement uses TRBV6-2 or TRBV6-3 and TRBJ2-7, with D possibly matching TRBD2 (6 bases). From germline, CDR1 is MNHEY and CDR2 SVGEGT. The V end was cut by 5 bases, the J end by 2 bases, with 19 bases between. This CDR3 region has 16 residues. This CDR3 reads CASSTARGSGAYEQYF. For the CDR3, the DNA is TGTGCCAGCAGTACCGCCCGAGGTAGCGGTGCCTACGAGCAGTACTTC.

The chain employs TRBV12-3 or TRBV12-4 and TRBJ2-1, with 10 positions matching TRBD1. V shed 5 bases, J shed 7 bases, and the junction held 8 bases outside the gene matches. The CDR3 extends over 15 amino acids. CDR3 sequence: CASSPRQGAGNEQFF. CDR3 in DNA: TGTGCCAGCAGTCCCCGACAGGGGGCTGGGAATGAGCAGTTCTTC.

This chain connects TRBV10-3 to TRBJ2-1; TRBD1 matches 9 bases. CDR3 size: 15 residues. Germline V gene data show CDR1 as ENHRY and CDR2 as SYGVKD. Trimming at V came to 10 bases and at J to 1 base, leaving 8 bases not matched to a gene. CDR3 sequence reads: CASHPGTGSYNEQFF. The CDR3 DNA is TGTGCCAGCCACCCCGGGACAGGGTCCTACAATGAGCAGTTCTTC.

By proportion, this clonotype is large. This chain joins TRBV5-6 and TRBJ2-7; D remains unclear. This CDR3 comprises 15 residues. Germline CDR1 reads SGHDT; CDR2 reads YYEEEE. Trimming removed 7 bases at V and 3 bases at J, with 20 bases between. This chain's CDR3 is CASQIGSFRYYEQYF. CDR3 bases: TGTGCCAGCCAAATTGGGTCTTTTCGCTACTACGAGCAGTACTTC. Full variable domain (missing parts from reference TRBV5-6 and TRBJ2-7): DAGVTQSPTHLIKTRGQQVTLRCSPKSGHDTVSWYQQALGQGPQFIFQYYEEEERQRGNFPDRFSGHQFPNYSSELNVNALLLGDSALYLCASQIGSFRYYEQYFGPGTRLTVT.

This chain links TRBV9 with TRBJ2-1; TRBD2 agrees at 7 bases. The germline V gene has CDR1 SGDLS and CDR2 YYNGEE. The trim removed 0 bases at V and 4 bases at J, leaving 7 bases unmatched. The CDR3 runs to 16 residues. As DNA, the CDR3 is TGTGCCAGCAGCGTAGCCTTGGGGGACTATTACAATGAGCAGTTCTTC. This sequence encodes CASSVALGDYYNEQFF. Full variable domain (outside the CDR3, taken from reference TRBV9 and TRBJ2-1): DSGVTQTPKHLITATGQRVTLRCSPRSGDLSVYWYQQSLDQGLQFLIQYYNGEERAKGNILERFSAQQFPDLHSELNLSSLELGDSALYFCASSVALGDYYNEQFFGPGTRLTVL.

This clonotype qualifies as large. This chain connects TRBV18 to TRBJ2-3; D might be TRBD1 or TRBD2, each matching 5 bases. Between the trimmed V and J ends, which lost 3 bases and 6 bases, there was a span of 13 bases. Germline CDR1 reads KGHSH; CDR2 reads LQKENI. The CDR3 consists of 14 residues. The DNA of the CDR3 is TGTGCCAGCTCACCTTTTCTCAGGGAGGATACGCAGTATTTT. It translates to CASSPFLREDTQYF.

This clonotype is classed as large (0.1 to 1%). The chain is built from TRBV6-1 and TRBJ1-3; a possible D gene is TRBD1 (5 bases). From germline, CDR1 is MNHNS and CDR2 SASEGT. Trimming removed 2 bases at V and 0 bases at J, with 14 bases between. The CDR3 is 17 amino acids. The CDR3 sequence: CASSEWGRGVSGNTIYF. The CDR3 bases are TGTGCCAGCAGTGAATGGGGACGAGGCGTCTCTGGAAACACCATATATTTT.

The V and J genes are TRBV11-2 and TRBJ2-5; D is unclear. There are 12 residues in the CDR3. V was trimmed by 5 bases and J by 4 bases, leaving 8 bases between them. CDR1 is SGHAT and CDR2 is FQNNGV in the germline V gene. The CDR3 spells CASSLFGETQYF. The CDR3 DNA follows: TGTGCCAGCAGCCTCTTTGGAGAGACCCAGTACTTC. Full variable domain (missing parts from reference TRBV11-2 and TRBJ2-5): EAGVAQSPRYKIIEKRQSVAFWCNPISGHATLYWYQQILGQGPKLLIQFQNNGVVDDSQLPKDRFSAERLKGVDSTLKIQPAKLEDSAVYLCASSLFGETQYFGPGTRLLVL.

The gene calls are TRBV20-1 and TRBJ2-1, with 8 bases lining up with TRBD1. Losses at the gene ends were 6 bases for V and 4 bases for J; bases not matched to a gene: 8. The CDR3 has 14 residues. Germline values: CDR1 DFQATT, CDR2 SNEGSKA (reference sequence). The CDR3 bases are TGCAGTGCCAAGGACAGGGAGGTTTACAATGAGCAGTTCTTC. Translated: CSAKDREVYNEQFF.

This clonotype occurred a few times. V and J are TRBV5-1 and TRBJ2-1; D might be TRBD1 (8 bases). Trimming took 3 bases from V and 9 from J, leaving 13 bases between them. The CDR3 has 13 residues. In germline, CDR1 is SGHRS, CDR2 YFSETQ. CDR3 DNA: TGCGCCAGCAGCTCGGACAGGGAGGGTGAGCAGTTCTTC. Translated, it gives CASSSDREGEQFF. The full variable domain, rest sourced from reference TRBV5-1 and TRBJ2-1, is KAGVTQTPRYLIKTRGQQVTLSCSPISGHRSVSWYQQTPGQGLQFLFEYFSETQRNKGNFPGRFSGRQFSNSRSEMNVSTLELGDSALYLCASSSDREGEQFFGPGTRLTVL.

This clonotype is medium-sized within its sample. The chain joins TRBV7-2 to TRBJ2-1; 8 nucleotides align to TRBD2. Trimming at V came to 4 bases and at J to 7 bases, leaving 9 bases not matched to a gene. CDR1 and CDR2 (germline): SGHTA, FQGNSA. The CDR3 sequence is 15 residues long. Here the CDR3 DNA reads TGTGCCAGCAGCTCCGGGACTAGTTGGCTGAATGAGCAGTTCTTC. It yields the protein CASSSGTSWLNEQFF.

The V gene is TRBV12-3 or TRBV12-4, the J gene TRBJ2-1; a weak D match, TRBD2 (6 bases). The CDR3 is 17 amino acids. V lost 4 bases and J lost 0, with 16 bases in between. CDR3: CASSSSGDYSSYNEQFF. The CDR3 DNA reads TGTGCCAGCAGTTCCTCGGGAGACTATAGCTCCTACAATGAGCAGTTCTTC.

This clonotype is termed large. This sequence joins TRBV29-1 and TRBJ2-5; 7 bases align to TRBD1. The CDR3 runs 13 residues. Germline-derived CDR1 and CDR2 are SQVTM and ANQGSEA. V shed 2 bases, J shed 5 bases, and the junction held 5 bases outside the gene matches. CDR3 amino acids: CSVEKGAGETQYF. CDR3 bases: TGCAGCGTTGAAAAGGGGGCTGGTGAGACCCAGTACTTC.

This clonotype has a handful of counts. The chain links TRBV7-9 to TRBJ1-1; D remains ambiguous. Germline values: CDR1 SEHNR, CDR2 FQNEAQ (reference sequence). The CDR3 consists of 13 residues. V was clipped by 2 bases and J by 2 bases, with 6 bases between them. The CDR3 bases are TGTGCCAGCAGCTTACAGGAAAACACTGAAGCTTTCTTT. Translating it yields CASSLQENTEAFF. Combining the CDR3 with reference TRBV7-9 and TRBJ1-1 gives the whole variable domain DTGVSQNPRHKITKRGQNVTFRCDPISEHNRLYWYRQTLGQGPEFLTYFQNEAQLEKSRLLSDRFSAERPKGSFSTLEIQRTEQGDSAMYLCASSLQENTEAFFGQGTRLTVV.

By share, this clonotype counts as medium-sized. The chain employs TRBV27 and TRBJ2-3; D could derive from TRBD1 or TRBD2 (6 bases each). The CDR3 has 14 residues. Germline V gene sequence: CDR1 MNHEY, CDR2 SMNVEV (reference sequence). Trimming stripped 5 bases from V and 6 bases from J, with 15 bases between. The CDR3 is CASSGGPAADTQYF. DNA of the CDR3: TGTGCCAGCAGTGGGGGGCCCGCAGCGGATACGCAGTATTTT.

This clonotype qualifies as medium-sized. This chain uses TRBV6-2 or TRBV6-3 with TRBJ2-1; possibly TRBD2 for D (6 bases). This CDR3 is built from 18 residues. The germline V gene has CDR1 MNHEY and CDR2 SVGEGT. V lost 0 bases, J lost 6 bases, and 21 bases lay in between. In nucleotides, the CDR3 is TGTGCCAGCAGTTACTCGTATGGCACGGGAGACCCGGGCAATGAGCAGTTCTTC. Encoded protein: CASSYSYGTGDPGNEQFF.

The chain links TRBV28 to TRBJ2-4; D not certain. This CDR3 has 15 residues. The germline gives CDR1 MDHEN, CDR2 SYDVKM. The V end was cut by 0 bases, the J end by 0 bases, with 6 bases between. The CDR3 spells CASSLWPLAKNIQYF. As DNA, the CDR3 is TGTGCCAGCAGTTTATGGCCCCTAGCCAAAAACATTCAGTACTTC.

In its sample, this clonotype is large. The chain is built from TRBV5-1 and TRBJ1-2, with 10 nucleotides matching TRBD1. Trimming cost V 4 bases and J 9 bases; bases outside gene matches: 15. Germline CDR1 and CDR2: SGHRS and YFSETQ. The CDR3 spans 16 residues. In nucleotides, the CDR3 is TGCGCCAGCAGCCCGAGGACAGGGGGAGAACAAAATCGCTACACCTTC. It encodes CASSPRTGGEQNRYTF.

By proportion, this clonotype is large. This chain uses TRBV18 with TRBJ2-5; 12 bases match TRBD1. CDR3 size: 16 residues. J lost 5 bases, V lost 0 bases, and 4 bases had no gene match. Germline lookup yields CDR1 KGHSH and CDR2 LQKENI. The CDR3 here is CASSPPGTGGTETQYF. For the CDR3, the DNA is TGTGCCAGCTCACCACCCGGGACAGGGGGCACGGAGACCCAGTACTTC.

J is TRBJ1-3 and V is TRBV28; 8 bases align to TRBD1. V dropped 6 bases and J dropped 0; count of bases not matched to a gene: 7. This CDR3 has 16 residues. CDR1 is MDHEN, CDR2 SYDVKM, per germline. In nucleotides, the CDR3 is TGTGCCAGCAGATTGGGGACAGGCCACTCTGGAAACACCATATATTTT. Protein sequence: CASRLGTGHSGNTIYF.

This clonotype has a handful of counts. The genes are TRBV28 and TRBJ2-4; 9 bases agree with TRBD2. Germline trimming cut 5 bases from V and 0 bases from J; bases unmatched to any gene: 5. The germline V gene has CDR1 MDHEN and CDR2 SYDVKM. CDR3 length equals 16 residues. The CDR3 here is CASSPGLAIAKNIQYF. The CDR3 nucleotides are TGTGCCAGCAGTCCTGGACTAGCGATAGCCAAAAACATTCAGTACTTC.

This clonotype was seen repeatedly, ten times or more. V and J are TRBV20-1 and TRBJ2-3; 12 positions agree with TRBD2. Trimming cost V 5 bases and J 5 bases; bases outside gene matches: 17. Per germline, CDR1 DFQATT and CDR2 SNEGSKA (reference sequence). This CDR3 region has 18 residues. The CDR3 DNA follows: TGCAGTGCTCCCGGGACTAGCGGGTTCCCATTTGCGGGAGATACGCAGTATTTT. Translated: CSAPGTSGFPFAGDTQYF.

The rearrangement joins TRBV12-3 or TRBV12-4 to TRBJ2-2; 7 bases map to TRBD1. V trimming: 7 bases; J trimming: 4 bases; junction bases outside the gene matches: 15. There are 17 residues in the CDR3. The CDR3 loop is CASTLLRQGLGTGELFF. The CDR3 nucleotides read TGTGCCAGCACCCTCCTCAGACAGGGTTTGGGCACCGGGGAGCTGTTTTTT.

This clonotype is termed medium-sized. This chain connects TRBV7-2 to TRBJ2-5, with D maybe TRBD2 (6 bases). V lost 2 bases to trimming and J lost 6 bases, with 13 bases between them. This CDR3 is 14 amino acids long. CDR1 and CDR2 from the germline V gene are SGHTA and FQGNSA. The CDR3 spells CASSLTRGPQTQYF. In DNA form, the CDR3 reads TGTGCCAGCAGCTTAACGCGGGGCCCCCAGACCCAGTACTTC. Complete variable domain (other parts from reference TRBV7-2 and TRBJ2-5): GAGVSQSPSNKVTEKGKDVELRCDPISGHTALYWYRQSLGQGLEFLIYFQGNSAPDKSGLPSDRFSAERTGGSVSTLTIQRTQQEDSAVYLCASSLTRGPQTQYFGPGTRLLVL.

The chain combines TRBV20-1 with TRBJ2-5; 14 positions match TRBD2. The ends lost 5 bases at V and 5 bases at J; junction bases unmatched: 4. The CDR3 is made up of 14 amino acids. Germline V lookup: CDR1 DFQATT, CDR2 SNEGSKA (reference sequence). The CDR3 here is CSAPRTSGRETQYF. The CDR3 region has the DNA TGCAGTGCTCCGCGGACTAGCGGGAGGGAGACCCAGTACTTC.

By share, this clonotype counts as large. For the CDR3, the DNA is TGTGCCAGCAGCCCCGGGGGAGGTTACCAAGAGACCCAGTACTTC. Amino acids: CASSPGGGYQETQYF. V gene TRBV9 combines with J gene TRBJ2-5; possible D gene TRBD2, 6 bases. The CDR3 spans 15 residues. V lost 4 bases and J lost 0, with 13 bases in between. Looked up from germline, CDR1 is SGDLS and CDR2 is YYNGEE.

Within the sample, this clonotype is large. V gene TRBV3-1 combines with J gene TRBJ2-1, with 9 bases lining up with TRBD2. CDR1 is LGHDT, CDR2 YNNKEL, per germline (reference sequence). V lost 2 bases and J lost 4; bases outside the gene matches: 3. The CDR3 spans 15 residues. The chain's CDR3 is CASSQSGRIYNEQFF. CDR3 bases: TGTGCCAGCAGCCAAAGCGGGAGGATATACAATGAGCAGTTCTTC.

The rearrangement uses TRBV6-2 or TRBV6-3 and TRBJ2-2, with 7 positions matching TRBD1. This CDR3 comprises 16 residues. The germline V gene has CDR1 MNHEY and CDR2 SVGEGT. The ends lost 6 bases at V and 1 base at J; junction bases unmatched: 8. The CDR3 reads CASSPEGAENTGELFF. Written as DNA, the CDR3 is TGTGCCAGCAGCCCCGAGGGGGCTGAGAACACCGGGGAGCTGTTTTTT.

The CDR3 DNA reads TGCAGTGCTAGAGTGGACAGCACCGACTATGGCTACACCTTC. Translated: CSARVDSTDYGYTF. The rearrangement joins TRBV20-1 to TRBJ1-2, with D perhaps matching TRBD1 (6 bases). This CDR3 is built from 14 residues. Germline V lookup: CDR1 DFQATT, CDR2 SNEGSKA (reference sequence). V dropped 1 base and J dropped 3 bases, with 12 bases sitting between them.

This clonotype is medium-sized in the sample. The CDR3 DNA reads as TGTGCCTGGAGTGTCCCCCCCGGGTCCCCGGAAAAACTGTTTTTT. This gives the protein CAWSVPPGSPEKLFF. The rearrangement joins TRBV30 to TRBJ1-4, with D unclear. This CDR3 comprises 15 residues. V was cut by 0 bases and J by 8 bases, with 16 bases left in between. Germline-derived CDR1 and CDR2 are GTSNPN and SVGIG (reference sequence).

This chain links TRBV29-1 with TRBJ1-2; D is undetermined. Germline assignment: CDR1 SQVTM and CDR2 ANQGSEA. Between the trimmed V and J ends, which lost 7 bases and 1 base, there was a span of 13 bases. CDR3 length equals 13 residues. The CDR3 DNA sequence: TGCAGCGCCGCGTTTGGCGTTAACTATGGCTACACCTTC. Translating it yields CSAAFGVNYGYTF.